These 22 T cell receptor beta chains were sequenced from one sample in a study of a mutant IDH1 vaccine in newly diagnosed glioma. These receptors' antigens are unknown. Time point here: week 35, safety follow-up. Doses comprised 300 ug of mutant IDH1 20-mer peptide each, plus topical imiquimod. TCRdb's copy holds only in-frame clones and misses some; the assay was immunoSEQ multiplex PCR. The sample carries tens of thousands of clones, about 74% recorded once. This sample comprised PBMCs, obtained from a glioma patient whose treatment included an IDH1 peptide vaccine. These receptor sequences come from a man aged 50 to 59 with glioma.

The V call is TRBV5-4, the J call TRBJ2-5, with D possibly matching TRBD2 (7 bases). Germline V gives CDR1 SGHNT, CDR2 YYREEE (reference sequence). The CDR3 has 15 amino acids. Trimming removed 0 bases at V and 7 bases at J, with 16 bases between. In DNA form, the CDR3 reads TGTGCCAGCAGCTTGGAGGGGGGGCCGGTTCGGACCCAGTACTTC. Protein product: CASSLEGGPVRTQYF.

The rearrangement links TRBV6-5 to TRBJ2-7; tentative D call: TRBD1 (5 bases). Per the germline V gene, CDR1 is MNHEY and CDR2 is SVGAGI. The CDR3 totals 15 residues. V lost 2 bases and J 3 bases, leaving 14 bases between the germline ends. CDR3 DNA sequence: TGTGCCAGCAGTTACGGGGCAGGTGGCGGCTACGAGCAGTACTTC. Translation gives CASSYGAGGGYEQYF.

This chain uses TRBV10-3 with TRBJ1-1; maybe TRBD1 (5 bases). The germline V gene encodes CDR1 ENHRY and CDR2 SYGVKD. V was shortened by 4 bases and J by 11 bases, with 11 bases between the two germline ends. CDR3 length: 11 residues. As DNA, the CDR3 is TGTGCCATCAGTGGGGGGGGTCGCGCTTTCTTT. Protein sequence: CAISGGGRAFF.

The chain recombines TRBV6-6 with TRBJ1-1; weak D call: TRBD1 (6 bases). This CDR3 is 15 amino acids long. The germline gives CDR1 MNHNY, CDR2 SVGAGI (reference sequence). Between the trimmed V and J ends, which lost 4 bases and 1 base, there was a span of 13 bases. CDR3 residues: CASSSQGRRNTEAFF. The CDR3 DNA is TGTGCCAGCAGTTCCCAGGGGAGGAGGAACACTGAAGCTTTCTTT.

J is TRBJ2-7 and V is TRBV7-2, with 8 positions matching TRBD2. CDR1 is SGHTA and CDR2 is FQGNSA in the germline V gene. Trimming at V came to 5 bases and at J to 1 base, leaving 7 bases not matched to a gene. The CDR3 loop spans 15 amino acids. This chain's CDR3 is CASSPSGGVSYEQYF. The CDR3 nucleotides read TGTGCCAGCAGCCCCTCGGGGGGGGTGTCCTACGAGCAGTACTTC.

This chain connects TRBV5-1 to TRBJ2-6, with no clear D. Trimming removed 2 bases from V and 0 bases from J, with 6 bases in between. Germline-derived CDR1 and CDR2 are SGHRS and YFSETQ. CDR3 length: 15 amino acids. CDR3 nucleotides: TGCGCCAGCAGCTTTGGGGACTCTGGGGCCAACGTCCTGACTTTC. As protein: CASSFGDSGANVLTF.

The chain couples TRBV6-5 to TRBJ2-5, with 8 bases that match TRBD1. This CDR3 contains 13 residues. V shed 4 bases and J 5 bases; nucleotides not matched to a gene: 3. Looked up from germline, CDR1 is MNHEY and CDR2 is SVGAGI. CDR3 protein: CASSSRGRETQYF. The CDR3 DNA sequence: TGTGCCAGCAGTTCCAGGGGGCGGGAGACCCAGTACTTC.

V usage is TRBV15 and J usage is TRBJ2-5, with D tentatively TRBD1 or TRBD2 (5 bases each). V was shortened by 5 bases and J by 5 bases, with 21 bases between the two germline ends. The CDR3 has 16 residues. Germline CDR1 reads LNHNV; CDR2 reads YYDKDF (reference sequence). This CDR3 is CATSRGETVGMETQYF. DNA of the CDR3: TGTGCCACCAGCCGAGGGGAAACGGTGGGAATGGAGACCCAGTACTTC.

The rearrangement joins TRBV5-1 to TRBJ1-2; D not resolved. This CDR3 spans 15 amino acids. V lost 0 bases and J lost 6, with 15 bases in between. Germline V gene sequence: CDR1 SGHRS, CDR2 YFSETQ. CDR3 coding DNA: TGCGCCAGCAGCTTGGCCAATTCCGGGAGAAATGGCTACACCTTC. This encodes CASSLANSGRNGYTF.

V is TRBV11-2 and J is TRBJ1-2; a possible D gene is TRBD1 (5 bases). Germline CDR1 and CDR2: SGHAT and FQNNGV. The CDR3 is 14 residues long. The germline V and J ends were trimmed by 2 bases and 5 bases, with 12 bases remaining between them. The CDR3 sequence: CASSLSQGVYGYTF. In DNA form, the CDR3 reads TGTGCCAGCAGCTTAAGCCAAGGGGTTTATGGCTACACCTTC.

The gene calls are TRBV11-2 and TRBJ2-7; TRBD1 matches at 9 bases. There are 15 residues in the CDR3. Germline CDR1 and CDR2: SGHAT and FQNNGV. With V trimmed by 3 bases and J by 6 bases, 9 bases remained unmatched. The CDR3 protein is CASSFPPGTGSEQYF. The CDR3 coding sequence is TGTGCCAGCAGCTTTCCCCCGGGGACAGGGTCCGAGCAGTACTTC.

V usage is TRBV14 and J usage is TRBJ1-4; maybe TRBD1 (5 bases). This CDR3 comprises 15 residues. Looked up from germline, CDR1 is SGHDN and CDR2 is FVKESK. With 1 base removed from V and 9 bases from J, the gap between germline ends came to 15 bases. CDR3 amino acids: CASSQGTPVGQKLFF. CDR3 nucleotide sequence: TGTGCCAGCAGCCAAGGGACACCCGTCGGGCAAAAACTGTTTTTT.

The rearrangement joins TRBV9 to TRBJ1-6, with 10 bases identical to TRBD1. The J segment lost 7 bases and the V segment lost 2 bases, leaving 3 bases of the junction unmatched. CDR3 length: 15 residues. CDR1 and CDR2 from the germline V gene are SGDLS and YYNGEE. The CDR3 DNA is TGTGCCAGCAGCGTGGGGGGACAGGGGAATTCACCCCTCCACTTT. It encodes CASSVGGQGNSPLHF.

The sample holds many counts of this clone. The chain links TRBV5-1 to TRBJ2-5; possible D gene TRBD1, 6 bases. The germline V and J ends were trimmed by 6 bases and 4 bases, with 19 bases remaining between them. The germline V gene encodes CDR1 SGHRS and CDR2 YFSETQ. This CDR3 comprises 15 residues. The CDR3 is CASTFDLGARETQYF. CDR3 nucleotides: TGCGCCAGCACCTTCGATCTGGGGGCCCGAGAGACCCAGTACTTC. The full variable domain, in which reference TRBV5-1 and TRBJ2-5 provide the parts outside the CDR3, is KAGVTQTPRYLIKTRGQQVTLSCSPISGHRSVSWYQQTPGQGLQFLFEYFSETQRNKGNFPGRFSGRQFSNSRSEMNVSTLELGDSALYLCASTFDLGARETQYFGPGTRLLVL.

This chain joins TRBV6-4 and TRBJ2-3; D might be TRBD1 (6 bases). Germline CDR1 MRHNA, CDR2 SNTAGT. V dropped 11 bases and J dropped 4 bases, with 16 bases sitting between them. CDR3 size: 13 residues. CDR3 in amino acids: CAPLGGVSDTQYF. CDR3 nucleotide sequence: TGTGCCCCTTTAGGGGGAGTGTCAGATACGCAGTATTTT.

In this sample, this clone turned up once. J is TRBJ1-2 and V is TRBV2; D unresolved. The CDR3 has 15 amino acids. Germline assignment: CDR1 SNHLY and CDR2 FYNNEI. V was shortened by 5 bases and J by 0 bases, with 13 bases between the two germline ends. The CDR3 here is CASSPLTVANYGYTF. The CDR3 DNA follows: TGTGCCAGCAGTCCCTTGACGGTCGCTAACTATGGCTACACCTTC.

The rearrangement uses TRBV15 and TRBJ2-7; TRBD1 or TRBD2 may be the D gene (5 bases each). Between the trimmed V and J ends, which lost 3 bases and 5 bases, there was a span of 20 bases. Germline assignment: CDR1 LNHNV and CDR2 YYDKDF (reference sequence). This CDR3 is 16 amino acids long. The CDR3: CATSSGKAWGINEQYF. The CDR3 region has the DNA TGTGCCACCAGCAGCGGAAAGGCCTGGGGGATCAACGAGCAGTACTTC.

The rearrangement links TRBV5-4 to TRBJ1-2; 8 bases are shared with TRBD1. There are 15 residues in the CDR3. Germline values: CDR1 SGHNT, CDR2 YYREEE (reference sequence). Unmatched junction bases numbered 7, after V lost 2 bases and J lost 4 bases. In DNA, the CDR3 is TGTGCCAGCAGCTTTGACAGGGGTGAGGGCTATGGCTACACCTTC. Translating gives CASSFDRGEGYGYTF. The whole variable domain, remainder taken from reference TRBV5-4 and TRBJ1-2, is ETGVTQSPTHLIKTRGQQVTLRCSSQSGHNTVSWYQQALGQGPQFIFQYYREEENGRGNFPPRFSGLQFPNYSSELNVNALELDDSALYLCASSFDRGEGYGYTFGSGTRLTVV.

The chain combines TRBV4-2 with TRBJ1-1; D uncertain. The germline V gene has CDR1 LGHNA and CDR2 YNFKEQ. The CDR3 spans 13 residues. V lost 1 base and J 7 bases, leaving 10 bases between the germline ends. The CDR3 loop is CASSQAEQVEAFF. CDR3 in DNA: TGTGCCAGCAGCCAAGCAGAGCAGGTTGAAGCTTTCTTT.

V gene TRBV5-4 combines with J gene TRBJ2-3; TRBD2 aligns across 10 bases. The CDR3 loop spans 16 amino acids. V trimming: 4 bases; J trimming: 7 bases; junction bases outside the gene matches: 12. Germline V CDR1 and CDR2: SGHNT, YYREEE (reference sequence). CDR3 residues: CASSRQTSGVWNTQYF. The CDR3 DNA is TGTGCCAGCAGCCGACAAACTAGCGGGGTGTGGAATACGCAGTATTTT.

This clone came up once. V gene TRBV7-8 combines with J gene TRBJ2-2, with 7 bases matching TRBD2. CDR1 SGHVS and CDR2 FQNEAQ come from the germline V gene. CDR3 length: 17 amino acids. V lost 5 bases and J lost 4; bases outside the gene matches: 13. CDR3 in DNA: TGTGCCAGCAGCCCCAGAAGGAGCGGGGTGCGCACCGGGGAGCTGTTTTTT. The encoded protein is CASSPRRSGVRTGELFF.

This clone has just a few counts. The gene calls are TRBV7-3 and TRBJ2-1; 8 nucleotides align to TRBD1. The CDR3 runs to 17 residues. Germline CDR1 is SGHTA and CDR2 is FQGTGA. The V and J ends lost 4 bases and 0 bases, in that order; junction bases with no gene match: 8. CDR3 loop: CASSSERTGSSYNEQFF. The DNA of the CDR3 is TGTGCCAGCAGCTCCGAGAGGACAGGGAGCTCCTACAATGAGCAGTTCTTC. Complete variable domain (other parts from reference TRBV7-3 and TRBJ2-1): GAGVSQTPSNKVTEKGKYVELRCDPISGHTALYWYRQSLGQGPEFLIYFQGTGAADDSGLPNDRFFAVRPEGSVSTLKIQRTERGDSAVYLCASSSERTGSSYNEQFFGPGTRLTVL.